The present T cell receptor beta chain was sequenced within a study of blood T cell repertoires in COVID-19. Study-wide context: The origin of the acute and convalescent COVID-19 samples was the United States, Italy and Spain.

Enrolled during active infection, Seattle patients were then followed longitudinally. This clone came up once. CDR3 length equals 17 residues. The junction had 10 bases not matched to a gene; V was cut back by 5 bases and J by 3 bases. CDR1 is SGHTA, CDR2 FQGNSA, per germline. Sequencing used immunoSEQ multiplex PCR; TCRdb keeps in-frame clones, though not all of them. The sample has 350,000 to 450,000 clones, 89% seen once. Sequencing was done on a sample of peripheral blood. The V call is TRBV7-2, the J call TRBJ2-1; 10 bases are a match to TRBD1. The receptor comes from a woman aged 40 to 55 with COVID-19, enrolled during active disease. The CDR3 here is CASSPYGRTGGYNEQFF. The CDR3 bases are TGTGCCAGCAGCCCCTATGGCAGGACAGGGGGCTACAATGAGCAGTTCTTC.